Below are 23 T cell receptor beta chains sequenced from a single sample in a study of T-cell reconstitution after alpha-beta-depleted transplantation in children. Researchers prepared the TCRbeta library using unique molecular identifiers, the study reports. TCRdb re-called the PCR reads through MiXCR, storing one row per CDR3 protein. The sample lists about 980,000 distinct CDR3 sequences; roughly 29% were seen once. The material sequenced was PBMCs, mostly from graft donor cells, taken 360 days after TCRalphabeta/CD19-depleted stem cell transplant. All receptors derive from a boy in the first two years of life who had a stem cell transplant for SCID, so the T cells may come from the graft donor.

V and J are TRBV5-1 and TRBJ2-1; D tentatively fits TRBD1 or TRBD2 (5 bases each). The length of the CDR3 is 14 residues. CDR1 is SGHRS, CDR2 YFSETQ, per germline. The germline V and J ends were trimmed by 0 bases and 6 bases, with 10 bases remaining between them. DNA for the CDR3: TGCGCCAGCAGCTTGGGGGACGTCCTCAATGAGCAGTTCTTC. It yields the protein CASSLGDVLNEQFF. Full variable domain (outside the CDR3, taken from reference TRBV5-1 and TRBJ2-1): KAGVTQTPRYLIKTRGQQVTLSCSPISGHRSVSWYQQTPGQGLQFLFEYFSETQRNKGNFPGRFSGRQFSNSRSEMNVSTLELGDSALYLCASSLGDVLNEQFFGPGTRLTVL.

The genes are TRBV16 and TRBJ2-1; 7 bases align to TRBD2. This CDR3 spans 14 amino acids. Trimming cost V 3 bases and J 6 bases; bases outside gene matches: 5. The germline V gene encodes CDR1 KGHSY and CDR2 FQNENV. The CDR3 loop is CASSHGASGNEQFF. DNA of the CDR3: TGTGCCAGCAGCCATGGGGCTAGCGGCAATGAGCAGTTCTTC.

This clonotype was found a few times. This chain links TRBV18 with TRBJ2-3; D may be TRBD1 (6 bases). V was cut by 4 bases and J by 4 bases, with 9 bases left in between. The CDR3 length is 13 residues. Germline V CDR1 and CDR2: KGHSH, LQKENI. This CDR3 reads CASSRGPPDTQYF. The CDR3 coding sequence is TGTGCCAGCTCACGGGGGCCCCCAGATACGCAGTATTTT.

The chain uses TRBV19 and TRBJ1-5; D is unresolved. The CDR3 contains 13 residues. V lost 7 bases and J lost 8, with 15 bases in between. Germline lookup yields CDR1 LNHDA and CDR2 SQIVND (reference sequence). CDR3 bases: TGTGCCAGTAAACAAGGAGGGTTGAAGCCCCAGCATTTT. Translated, it gives CASKQGGLKPQHF.

This clonotype was observed a handful of times. The gene calls are TRBV30 and TRBJ2-3, with D unclear. V was cut by 0 bases and J by 5 bases, with 12 bases left in between. This CDR3 spans 14 amino acids. The germline V gene encodes CDR1 GTSNPN and CDR2 SVGIG (reference sequence). The CDR3 DNA sequence: TGTGCCTGGAGTGTACCCCAGGCGGTAGATACGCAGTATTTT. Protein: CAWSVPQAVDTQYF.

The chain uses TRBV2 and TRBJ2-2, with D maybe TRBD1 (6 bases). This CDR3 is 16 amino acids long. V lost 1 base and J 2 bases, leaving 11 bases between the germline ends. Germline values: CDR1 SNHLY, CDR2 FYNNEI. The CDR3 loop reads CASSEGGHQNTGELFF. Here the CDR3 DNA reads TGTGCCAGCAGTGAAGGGGGACACCAAAACACCGGGGAGCTGTTTTTT.

This clonotype was seen only a few times. This rearrangement joins TRBV7-2 to TRBJ1-2; unclear D gene. Germline V gene data show CDR1 as SGHTA and CDR2 as FQGNSA. The CDR3 length is 12 residues. V was cut by 1 base and J by 7 bases, with 7 bases left in between. The CDR3 DNA is TGTGCCAGCAGCTTAGGGGAGGGTGGCTACACCTTC. It yields the protein CASSLGEGGYTF.

This clonotype has a handful of counts. The J gene is TRBJ1-1, the V gene TRBV6-5; D uncertain. The germline gives CDR1 MNHEY, CDR2 SVGAGI. With 1 base removed from V and 0 bases from J, the gap between germline ends came to 12 bases. The CDR3 sequence is 16 residues long. Here the CDR3 reads CASSYYGGPVNTEAFF. The CDR3 nucleotides are TGTGCCAGCAGTTACTATGGCGGGCCGGTGAACACTGAAGCTTTCTTT.

This clonotype has only a few counts. This chain joins TRBV12-3 or TRBV12-4 and TRBJ1-1; D remains ambiguous. The V end lost 4 bases, the J end lost 4 bases, and 7 bases lay between the germline ends. CDR3 length: 12 amino acids. CDR3 in DNA: TGTGCCAGCAGTTCTTACACCACTGAAGCTTTCTTT. Amino acid sequence: CASSSYTTEAFF.

The rearrangement uses TRBV7-2 and TRBJ2-1, with 7 bases matching TRBD1. Germline V gene sequence: CDR1 SGHTA, CDR2 FQGNSA. The length of the CDR3 is 15 residues. Trimming removed 1 base from V and 9 bases from J; junction bases left unmatched: 9. This CDR3 is CASSLETGLVGEQFF. CDR3 nucleotides: TGTGCCAGCAGCTTAGAGACAGGGTTGGTAGGTGAGCAGTTCTTC. Together with reference TRBV7-2 and TRBJ2-1, the CDR3 gives the full variable domain: GAGVSQSPSNKVTEKGKDVELRCDPISGHTALYWYRQSLGQGLEFLIYFQGNSAPDKSGLPSDRFSAERTGGSVSTLTIQRTQQEDSAVYLCASSLETGLVGEQFFGPGTRLTVL.

In DNA, the CDR3 is TGTGCCAGCAGCCAACGGAAACTAGCGGGGTTGGGCGGGGAGCTGTTTTTT. It is translated as CASSQRKLAGLGGELFF. The gene calls are TRBV3-1 and TRBJ2-2; 10 nucleotides align to TRBD2. Trimming cost V 2 bases and J 7 bases; bases outside gene matches: 10. CDR1 and CDR2 from the germline V gene are LGHDT and YNNKEL (reference sequence). This CDR3 comprises 17 residues.

This clonotype showed up just a few times. The chain carries TRBV4-3 and TRBJ2-6; D possibly matches TRBD1 or TRBD2 (5 bases each). Trimming left V 0 bases short and J 4 bases short, with 10 bases between. The CDR3 has 16 amino acids. Germline-derived CDR1 and CDR2 are LGHNA and YSLEER. This CDR3 is CASSQDPGPGANVLTF. The CDR3 DNA reads TGCGCCAGCAGCCAAGATCCGGGGCCCGGGGCCAACGTCCTGACTTTC.

This clonotype was picked up a small number of times. The chain combines TRBV7-8 with TRBJ1-5, with a possible D match to TRBD1 (6 bases). Germline V gene lookup returns CDR1 SGHVS and CDR2 FQNEAQ. Trimming took off 5 bases at V and 4 bases at J, with 12 bases between the two ends. This CDR3 region has 14 residues. The CDR3, as DNA: TGTGCCAGCAGCCCAGGGGTGAAAAATCAGCCCCAGCATTTT. It encodes CASSPGVKNQPQHF.

This clonotype was observed a few times. This sequence joins TRBV4-2 and TRBJ2-2; D is possibly TRBD2 (5 bases). In germline, CDR1 is LGHNA, CDR2 YNFKEQ. The CDR3 loop spans 16 amino acids. V was shortened by 4 bases and J by 2 bases, with 14 bases between the two germline ends. CDR3 sequence reads: CASSPGGLDNTGELFF. CDR3 coding DNA: TGTGCCAGCAGCCCGGGCGGACTTGATAACACCGGGGAGCTGTTTTTT.

Ten or more counts support this clonotype. The V and J genes are TRBV7-6 and TRBJ2-2; D is unclear. Germline V gives CDR1 SGHVS, CDR2 FNYEAQ. The CDR3 contains 13 residues. Deletions cut 5 bases from V and 0 bases from J, with 4 bases between. The CDR3 region is CASSPANTGELFF. CDR3 DNA sequence: TGTGCCAGCAGCCCCGCGAACACCGGGGAGCTGTTTTTT.

CDR3 DNA: TGTGCCATCAGTGAGTCGCCACGTCATGCACAGTACTATGGCTACACCTTC. Amino acid sequence: CAISESPRHAQYYGYTF. V usage is TRBV10-3 and J usage is TRBJ1-2, with D unresolved. CDR1 ENHRY and CDR2 SYGVKD come from the germline V gene. The CDR3 runs to 17 residues. Trimming took off 0 bases at V and 3 bases at J, with 17 bases between the two ends.

This clonotype was observed a handful of times. The rearrangement uses TRBV2 and TRBJ2-3, with 9 bases identical to TRBD2. Germline CDR1 SNHLY, CDR2 FYNNEI. The CDR3 totals 15 residues. V shed 8 bases, J shed 2 bases, and the junction held 8 bases outside the gene matches. CDR3 DNA: TGTGCCAGCTGGGGAAGCGGGGGGTACACAGATACGCAGTATTTT. Its translation is CASWGSGGYTDTQYF.

This chain connects TRBV7-2 to TRBJ1-5, with D uncertain. The CDR3 is 17 residues long. The V end was cut by 0 bases, the J end by 0 bases, with 12 bases between. Germline CDR1 is SGHTA and CDR2 is FQGNSA. The DNA of the CDR3 is TGTGCCAGCAGCTTAGCGAGAGCGACACTTAGCAATCAGCCCCAGCATTTT. It codes for CASSLARATLSNQPQHF.

In this sample, this clonotype turned up a few times. The chain joins TRBV11-2 to TRBJ2-3; D not certain. V lost 3 bases and J 7 bases, leaving 26 bases between the germline ends. The CDR3 sequence is 18 residues long. Per the germline V gene, CDR1 is SGHAT and CDR2 is FQNNGV. The CDR3 reads CASSLMVVGSLAFYTQYF. CDR3 nucleotides: TGTGCCAGCAGCTTGATGGTGGTGGGGTCCCTTGCTTTCTATACGCAGTATTTT.

This clonotype was seen only a few times. V is TRBV12-3 or TRBV12-4 and J is TRBJ1-3; possible D gene TRBD1, 5 bases. Between the trimmed V and J ends, which lost 8 bases and 0 bases, there was a span of 14 bases. This CDR3 comprises 15 residues. The CDR3 is CASPGRDDSGNTIYF. DNA for the CDR3: TGTGCCAGCCCAGGAAGGGACGACTCTGGAAACACCATATATTTT.

This clonotype was observed a handful of times. The chain links TRBV4-3 to TRBJ2-7; weak D call: TRBD1 (5 bases). Trimming removed 3 bases at V and 1 base at J, with 10 bases between. The CDR3 totals 14 residues. In germline, CDR1 is LGHNA, CDR2 YSLEER. The CDR3 region is CASSHLPGSYEQYF. The CDR3 nucleotides read TGCGCCAGCAGCCACCTTCCAGGGTCCTACGAGCAGTACTTC.

This clonotype occurred a few times. This chain links TRBV28 with TRBJ2-7; D not resolved. Trimming stripped 7 bases from V and 3 bases from J, with 16 bases between. Per the germline V gene, CDR1 is MDHEN and CDR2 is SYDVKM. The CDR3 runs to 14 residues. Written as DNA, the CDR3 is TGTGCCAGCAATTCGATCGCGTTCCTCTACGAGCAGTACTTC. Translation: CASNSIAFLYEQYF.

V and J are TRBV6-9 and TRBJ2-1; 7 bases are shared with TRBD2. This CDR3 spans 16 amino acids. The ends lost 5 bases at V and 4 bases at J; junction bases unmatched: 11. CDR1 is MNHGY, CDR2 SVAAGI, per germline. The DNA of the CDR3 is TGTGCCAGCAGTATCCGACTAAATAGCGGGTACAATGAGCAGTTCTTC. Its translation is CASSIRLNSGYNEQFF.